The TCR beta chain under discussion was sequenced for a study of follicular helper T cells after annual influenza vaccination. As for time point: 2014-2015 season, pre-vaccination. V lost 4 bases and J lost 5, with 9 bases in between. This CDR3 region has 13 residues. Libraries were prepared by immunoSEQ multiplex PCR; TCRdb keeps only in-frame clonotypes and omits some of them. Here the sample spans some 9,000 clones, almost 80% being singletons. V is TRBV5-7 and J is TRBJ1-4, with D maybe TRBD1 (6 bases). TRBV5-7 has ORF status, its function being uncertain. The source was CXCR5+ CD38- circulating T follicular helper cells from blood, collected on the day of influenza vaccination. The subset was: circulating Tfh, non-naive CD4+CXCR5+PD-1+ (ICOS+CD38+ or ICOS-CD38-). This clonotype originated in an adult who received the influenza vaccine. The CDR3 reads CASSRGQNEKLFF. The DNA for the CDR3 is TGTGCCAGCAGCCGAGGACAGAATGAAAAACTGTTTTTT.